The T cell receptor (beta chain) described here comes from a study of T-cell reconstitution after alpha-beta-depleted transplantation in children. Preparing the TCRbeta library involved the use of unique molecular identifiers. A single record per CDR3 protein comes from TCRdb applying MiXCR to the PCR reads. The repertoire has about 240,000 distinct CDR3 sequences, roughly a quarter of them found once; the top ten carry less than 3.5%. Concerning this clonotype: Its antigen is not identified.

The CDR3 covers 13 residues. The germline CDR1 and CDR2 sequences are MDHEN and SYDVKM. J lost 8 bases, V lost 3 bases, and 4 bases had no gene match. Study observations and caveats: After one year, T-cell counts and TCRbeta diversity mostly came from new T cells. There were some patients whose high TCRbeta diversity at day 60 came from surviving recipient T cells and thymic progenitors.

The TCR comes from a girl aged 2-10 years with Fanconi anemia, due to receive a stem cell transplant. V and J are TRBV28 and TRBJ2-1; 7 nucleotides align to TRBD1. Material: PBMCs, obtained before TCRalphabeta/CD19-depleted stem cell transplant. The CDR3 DNA follows: TGTGCCAGCAGTTTGGACAGGAACGATGAGCAGTTCTTC. This sequence encodes CASSLDRNDEQFF.